A selection of T cell receptor beta chains follows, all from one sample in a study of naive and memory T cell subsets. MiXCR, applied by TCRdb to the UMI-ligation and nested PCR reads, yields one record per CDR3 protein. The table includes around 160,000 distinct CDR3 sequences, 15% to 20% detected once. Material for sequencing was naive CD4+ T cells from blood. All receptors derive from a human donor in good health. The CDR3 runs from the conserved cysteine through the conserved F or W. The D gene is left open where the match is weak. A row's size may be missing; if present it is once, few, many or a size class.

TRBJ2-7,TRBV11-1,TRBD1,-,TGTGCCAGCAGCGAGGGACAGTCTGAAGACGAGCAGTACTTC,CASSEGQSEDEQYF
TRBJ2-1,TRBV20-1,-,-,TGCAGTGCTAGAGATTTGGAGCGGGACAGCTCCTACAATGAGCAGTTCTTC,CSARDLERDSSYNEQFF
TRBJ2-7,TRBV11-2,TRBD2,few,TGTGCCAGCAGGAAATTTGGTAGCGGGACCTCCTACGAGCAGTACTTC,CASRKFGSGTSYEQYF
TRBJ2-5,TRBV7-9,-,-,TGTGCCAGCAGCTCCACGGGGCGGACGAACCAAGAGACCCAGTACTTC,CASSSTGRTNQETQYF
TRBJ1-4,TRBV7-9,-,-,TGTGCCAGCAGCCCAATCGTTAACCCTGGGAGGGAAAAACTGTTTTTT,CASSPIVNPGREKLFF
TRBJ2-4,TRBV7-2,TRBD1,many,TGTGCCAGCAGTACAGGGGAGTACATTCAGTACTTC,CASSTGEYIQYF
TRBJ1-1,TRBV7-9,TRBD1,-,TGTGCCAGCAGCTTGGTCGGACAGGACACTGAAGCTTTCTTT,CASSLVGQDTEAFF
TRBJ1-1,TRBV18,-,few,TGTGCCAGCTCACTGACACTCCAGGGAGGATGGAACACTGAAGCTTTCTTT,CASSLTLQGGWNTEAFF
TRBJ2-3,TRBV7-2,-,few,TGTGCCAGCAGCTTACGGGAGTTCTCAGATACGCAGTATTTT,CASSLREFSDTQYF
TRBJ2-2,TRBV2,TRBD2,-,TGTGCCAGCAAGTCCGGGACTAGTCCCCAGGCCGGGGAGCTGTTTTTT,CASKSGTSPQAGELFF
TRBJ1-5,TRBV20-1,TRBD1,-,TGCAGTGCCTCCGGGACAGGGGAGAATCAGCCCCAGCATTTT,CSASGTGENQPQHF
TRBJ2-7,TRBV7-2,-,few,TGTGCCAGCAGCTATATGACATACTCCTACGAGCAGTACTTC,CASSYMTYSYEQYF
TRBJ2-7,TRBV20-1,-,few,TGCAGTGCTAGAGATCGCATATACAAGAAAAATTACGAGCAGTACTTC,CSARDRIYKKNYEQYF
TRBJ2-5,TRBV5-1,-,few,TGCGCCAGCAGCGTACCGGGAAGTCAAGAGACCCAGTACTTC,CASSVPGSQETQYF
TRBJ2-7,TRBV10-3,TRBD1,many,TGTGCCATCAGGGACCGGGACAGGGGAACCTACGAGCAGTACTTC,CAIRDRDRGTYEQYF
TRBJ2-4,TRBV11-3,-,few,TGTGCCAGCAGCTTAGAGGGGCAGCCTATAGCCAAAAACATTCAGTACTTC,CASSLEGQPIAKNIQYF
TRBJ2-3,TRBV29-1,-,few,TGCAGCGTTGAACCCCGGGCCGCAGATACGCAGTATTTT,CSVEPRAADTQYF
TRBJ2-2,TRBV12-3/TRBV12-4,TRBD1,few,TGTGCCAGCAGTGACAGGGTGGAAAACACCGGGGAGCTGTTTTTT,CASSDRVENTGELFF
TRBJ2-1,TRBV2,TRBD1,many,TGTGCCAGTTGCTCAGGGGGCTCCTACAATGAGCAGTTCTTC,CASCSGGSYNEQFF
TRBJ2-3,TRBV30,-,few,TGTGCCTGGACCGGAAGCTCCACAGATACGCAGTATTTT,CAWTGSSTDTQYF
TRBJ2-7,TRBV11-2,TRBD1,few,TGTGCCAGCAGCGCGCACAGGGGACCCCCGACCTACGAGCAGTACTTC,CASSAHRGPPTYEQYF
TRBJ2-5,TRBV2,TRBD1,-,TGTGCCAGCAGCTTGACAGGGGCGGGGGAGACCCAGTACTTC,CASSLTGAGETQYF
TRBJ2-6,TRBV12-3/TRBV12-4,TRBD1,few,TGTGCCAGCAGTTTCAGGCAGGGGGCGGAGGGGGCCAACGTCCTGACTTTC,CASSFRQGAEGANVLTF
TRBJ1-5,TRBV6-2/TRBV6-3,-,-,TGTGCCAGTAGGAGACACCAACTCAATCAGCCCCAGCATTTT,CASRRHQLNQPQHF
TRBJ2-5,TRBV20-1,TRBD2,few,TGCAGTGCTAGTCCCCTAGCGGCGCAAGAGACCCAGTACTTC,CSASPLAAQETQYF
TRBJ2-7,TRBV19,-,-,TGTGCCAGTAGTATGGATGGGCATTACTTCTACGAGCAGTACTTC,CASSMDGHYFYEQYF
TRBJ2-6,TRBV12-3/TRBV12-4,TRBD2,-,TGTGCCAGCAGTTTAGCGGGACTAGCGGGAGGGGCGGGGGCCAACGTCCTGACTTTC,CASSLAGLAGGAGANVLTF
TRBJ2-7,TRBV5-1,TRBD1,few,TGCGCCAGCAGCTTGCAGGGGACAGAGAGGAATGGGCAGTACTTC,CASSLQGTERNGQYF
TRBJ2-2,TRBV10-2,TRBD2,-,TGCGCCAGCACCTACTTAAAAGCGGGAGCCCACACCGGGGAGCTGTTTTTT,CASTYLKAGAHTGELFF
TRBJ2-7,TRBV4-2,-,few,TGTGCCAGCAGCCAAGTGTCGGGAGTGCCCTACGAGCATTACTTC,CASSQVSGVPYEHYF
TRBJ2-5,TRBV5-4,-,few,TGTGCCAGCAGCTCCTTTGGGACCCAGTACTTC,CASSSFGTQYF
TRBJ2-7,TRBV18,-,few,TGTGCCAGCTCACTCCGGGACGGATACGAGCAGTACTTC,CASSLRDGYEQYF
TRBJ2-4,TRBV10-3,-,many,TGTGCCATCAGTGACGGCAGGGAACTAGCCAAAAACATTCAGTACTTC,CAISDGRELAKNIQYF
TRBJ2-3,TRBV6-1,-,-,TGTGCCAGCAGTGAAGCGGAGGTCCGGACCCCCCAGTATTTT,CASSEAEVRTPQYF
TRBJ2-7,TRBV5-6,-,few,TGTGCCAGCAGCTTCCGCAGGTCGGGTTCCGAGCAGTACTTC,CASSFRRSGSEQYF
TRBJ2-7,TRBV5-5,-,-,TGTGCCAGCAGCTTGCGTGGAGACAGCGCCTACGAGCAGTACTTC,CASSLRGDSAYEQYF
TRBJ2-3,TRBV6-4,-,-,TGTGCCAGCAGTGACTCGTCCCGGTCTAGCACAGATACGCAGTATTTT,CASSDSSRSSTDTQYF
TRBJ1-5,TRBV10-3,-,-,TGTGCCATCAGTGAGGAAAGGGGATATCAGCCCCAGCATTTT,CAISEERGYQPQHF
TRBJ2-5,TRBV7-2,-,few,TGTGCCAGCAGCTTAGAGGGTTCTAGCGCCTACGGGGAGACCCAGTACTTC,CASSLEGSSAYGETQYF
TRBJ2-1,TRBV10-3,TRBD2,few,TGTGCCATCAGTGACCTATCCCGGGAGGGCGGGGATGAGCAGTTCTTC,CAISDLSREGGDEQFF
TRBJ1-1,TRBV18,-,few,TGTGCCAGCTCACCACTCTCTAGGGTAAACACTGAAGCTTTCTTT,CASSPLSRVNTEAFF
TRBJ1-1,TRBV2,-,-,TGTGCCAGCAGTGTAAGGATGCCAACTGAAGCTTTCTTT,CASSVRMPTEAFF
TRBJ2-2,TRBV27,TRBD1,few,TGTGCCAGCAGAACCGGGACAGTGAACACCGGGGAGCTGTTTTTT,CASRTGTVNTGELFF
TRBJ1-1,TRBV18,TRBD1,-,TGTGCCAGCTCACAGGACAGGGGACCTGAAGCTTTCTTT,CASSQDRGPEAFF
TRBJ2-6,TRBV30,-,few,TGTGCCTGGACTGTCCCTGGGGCCAACGTCCTGACTTTC,CAWTVPGANVLTF
TRBJ2-2,TRBV28,-,-,TGTGCCACAAACTCCGGGACGGTCACCGGGGAGCTGTTTTTT,CATNSGTVTGELFF
TRBJ2-7,TRBV10-3,-,-,TGTGCCATCAGTGAGTCGGGAGTCTACGAGCAGTACTTC,CAISESGVYEQYF
TRBJ2-7,TRBV6-6,TRBD2,many,TGTGCCAGCAGCCTGCCAACCGCGGGACTAGCGGGAAGGGGCGAGCAGTACTTC,CASSLPTAGLAGRGEQYF